Shown below are 27 T cell receptor beta chains from a single sample sequenced in a study of sequential checkpoint blockade in melanoma. Profiling relied on immunoSEQ multiplex PCR, and the TCRdb table lists in-frame clones only, not all of them. The table lists approximately 40,000 clones, about nine tenths of them singletons, with 12% in the top ten. Sample treatment: randomized to nivolumab then ipilimumab (arm A) or the reverse (arm B). Sample: CD8+ T cells sorted from blood (inferred from file names), taken from a patient given nivolumab and ipilimumab in sequence. These receptors all come from a human donor with melanoma.

This clone has a handful of counts. The gene calls are TRBV19 and TRBJ2-1; 10 bases agree with TRBD1. The V gene's germline CDR1 is LNHDA and CDR2 SQIVND (reference sequence). The CDR3 contains 14 residues. After removal of 5 bases from V and 6 bases from J, the junction contained 4 bases not matched to a gene. CDR3 amino acids: CASSAGQGPNEQFF. CDR3 nucleotides: TGTGCCAGTAGTGCGGGACAGGGGCCCAATGAGCAGTTCTTC.

V and J are TRBV9 and TRBJ2-1; 11 bases fit TRBD2. Germline V gives CDR1 SGDLS, CDR2 YYNGEE. J gave up 3 bases and V 4 bases, and 3 bases lay outside the gene matches. The CDR3 has 15 residues. This CDR3 is CASSPTSGSYNEQFF. In nucleotides, the CDR3 is TGTGCCAGCAGCCCCACTAGCGGGAGCTACAATGAGCAGTTCTTC.

The V call is TRBV6-1, the J call TRBJ2-7, with a possible D match to TRBD1 (6 bases). CDR1 and CDR2 from the germline V gene are MNHNS and SASEGT. The CDR3 consists of 14 residues. The germline V and J ends were trimmed by 1 base and 5 bases, with 12 bases remaining between them. CDR3: CASSEGEDSNEQYF. The CDR3 DNA is TGTGCCAGCAGTGAAGGCGAGGACAGCAACGAGCAGTACTTC.

The table lists this clone with a few counts. The V and J genes are TRBV10-2 and TRBJ2-1, with D tentatively TRBD2 (5 bases). The germline CDR1 and CDR2 sequences are WSHSY and SAAADI. The CDR3 length is 13 residues. V lost 6 bases to trimming and J lost 9 bases, with 15 bases between them. Here the CDR3 reads CASSPTRTGEQFF. CDR3 nucleotides: TGCGCCAGCAGCCCTACTAGGACGGGTGAGCAGTTCTTC.

In DNA, the CDR3 is TGTGCCAGCAGCTTGTCTCTAGCGGGAGATACCGGGGAGCTGTTTTTT. Translation: CASSLSLAGDTGELFF. The chain joins TRBV7-9 to TRBJ2-2, with TRBD2 matching 10 bases. The germline gives CDR1 SEHNR, CDR2 FQNEAQ (reference sequence). V lost 3 bases, J lost 5 bases, and 6 bases stayed unmatched. This CDR3 has 16 residues. The whole variable domain, filled in from reference TRBV7-9 and TRBJ2-2, reads DTGVSQNPRHKITKRGQNVTFRCDPISEHNRLYWYRQTLGQGPEFLTYFQNEAQLEKSRLLSDRFSAERPKGSFSTLEIQRTEQGDSAMYLCASSLSLAGDTGELFFGEGSRLTVL.

The V and J genes are TRBV9 and TRBJ1-4; D is perhaps TRBD1 (5 bases). Germline V CDR1 and CDR2: SGDLS, YYNGEE. Trimming took off 0 bases at V and 8 bases at J, with 14 bases between the two ends. CDR3 size: 15 residues. CDR3 nucleotides: TGTGCCAGCAGCGTAGAGGGCAAGGGGAGGGAAAAACTGTTTTTT. Amino acid sequence: CASSVEGKGREKLFF.

This sequence joins TRBV7-9 and TRBJ2-3; D is perhaps TRBD2 (5 bases). There are 17 residues in the CDR3. Trimming removed 0 bases at V and 2 bases at J, with 15 bases between. CDR1 and CDR2 (germline): SEHNR, FQNEAQ (reference sequence). The CDR3 nucleotides read TGTGCCAGCAGCTTAGCGGCATTCGAGGGATTCACAGATACGCAGTATTTT. Encoded protein: CASSLAAFEGFTDTQYF.

The chain is built from TRBV6-6 and TRBJ1-2, with no clear D. Trimming shortened V by 2 bases and J by 3 bases, and 13 bases separated the two germline ends. Germline-derived CDR1 and CDR2 are MNHNY and SVGAGI (reference sequence). The CDR3 runs to 15 residues. The CDR3 region has the DNA TGTGCCAGCAGTTACAACTCAGCGGAACACTATGGCTACACCTTC. This encodes CASSYNSAEHYGYTF.

The chain combines TRBV6-6 with TRBJ2-1, with TRBD1 matching over 8 bases. The CDR3 extends over 14 amino acids. The germline CDR1 and CDR2 sequences are MNHNY and SVGAGI (reference sequence). The V segment lost 10 bases and the J segment 0 bases; nucleotides outside the gene matches: 5. CDR3 sequence (DNA): TGTGCCATCAGGGGGCCAAGCTCCTACAATGAGCAGTTCTTC. It yields the protein CAIRGPSSYNEQFF.

DNA of the CDR3: TGTGCCAGCAGCTTTGGAGGAGTCGGGGAGCTGTTTTTT. It encodes CASSFGGVGELFF. The rearrangement joins TRBV7-6 to TRBJ2-2, with D perhaps matching TRBD2 (5 bases). Trimming pared 3 bases from V and 7 bases from J, leaving 9 bases between. Germline-derived CDR1 and CDR2 are SGHVS and FNYEAQ. The CDR3 runs 13 residues.

V and J are TRBV30 and TRBJ2-1; D unclear. Trimming took 2 bases from V and 8 from J, leaving 10 bases between them. There are 12 residues in the CDR3. The germline V gene has CDR1 GTSNPN and CDR2 SVGIG (reference sequence). The CDR3 DNA reads TGTGCCTGGAGTAATGACTCCGATGAGCAGTTCTTC. Amino acid sequence: CAWSNDSDEQFF.

This chain connects TRBV11-3 to TRBJ1-4; a possible D gene is TRBD1 (6 bases). Germline-derived CDR1 and CDR2 are SGHNT and YENEEA. The CDR3 has 14 residues. Trimming took 4 bases from V and 7 from J, leaving 13 bases between them. The chain's CDR3 is CASSSYRAAEKLFF. The CDR3 DNA sequence: TGTGCCAGCAGCTCCTACAGGGCTGCTGAAAAACTGTTTTTT.

This clone was seen a single time. The chain is built from TRBV28 and TRBJ2-7; 8 bases agree with TRBD2. J was trimmed by 3 bases and V by 10 bases; bases with no gene match: 8. CDR1 is MDHEN, CDR2 SYDVKM, per germline. The CDR3 consists of 13 residues. The chain's CDR3 is CATQLAEDYEQYF. The CDR3 DNA reads TGTGCCACCCAACTAGCGGAAGACTACGAGCAGTACTTC.

This chain uses TRBV4-1 with TRBJ1-6; no reliable D call. V lost 1 base to trimming and J lost 0 bases, with 7 bases between them. The CDR3 has 16 amino acids. Germline-derived CDR1 and CDR2 are MGHRA and YSYEKL. The CDR3 is CASSQGLSSYNSPLHF. Here the CDR3 DNA reads TGCGCCAGCAGCCAAGGACTTAGCTCCTATAATTCACCCCTCCACTTT.

The V and J genes are TRBV4-2 and TRBJ2-7; 7 positions match TRBD1. The V segment lost 4 bases and the J segment 4 bases; nucleotides outside the gene matches: 7. There are 14 residues in the CDR3. Germline loops: CDR1 LGHNA, CDR2 YNFKEQ. This CDR3 is CASSPGTDPYEQYV. DNA for the CDR3: TGTGCCAGCAGCCCCGGGACAGACCCATACGAGCAGTACGTC.

The chain recombines TRBV27 with TRBJ2-5, with D perhaps matching TRBD1 (6 bases). The CDR3 consists of 15 residues. Germline CDR1 reads MNHEY; CDR2 reads SMNVEV (reference sequence). V lost 8 bases and J lost 2, with 18 bases in between. The CDR3 sequence is CASFAKDRMQETQYF. CDR3 DNA: TGTGCCAGCTTTGCAAAGGACAGAATGCAAGAGACCCAGTACTTC.

CDR3 DNA sequence: TGCAGCGTTGAAAGGACAGGGGGCGAGCAGTACTTC. It specifies CSVERTGGEQYF. The chain combines TRBV29-1 with TRBJ2-7; 10 nucleotides agree with TRBD1. The ends lost 2 bases at V and 6 bases at J; junction bases unmatched: 1. Germline loops: CDR1 SQVTM, CDR2 ANQGSEA. The CDR3 has 12 amino acids.

This clone showed up just once. The chain recombines TRBV7-2 with TRBJ2-1, with D possibly matching TRBD1 (5 bases). CDR3 length equals 13 residues. The germline V gene encodes CDR1 SGHTA and CDR2 FQGNSA. The germline V and J ends were trimmed by 10 bases and 4 bases, with 14 bases remaining between them. The CDR3 coding sequence is TGTGCCACTGGTCGGACATCGTACAATGAGCAGTTCTTC. Amino acids: CATGRTSYNEQFF. The variable domain in full, with the rest retrieved from reference TRBV7-2 and TRBJ2-1, is GAGVSQSPSNKVTEKGKDVELRCDPISGHTALYWYRQSLGQGLEFLIYFQGNSAPDKSGLPSDRFSAERTGGSVSTLTIQRTQQEDSAVYLCATGRTSYNEQFFGPGTRLTVL.

A few counts support this clone. The chain has TRBV4-1 and TRBJ1-1; TRBD1 is a possible D gene (5 bases). The germline V and J ends were trimmed by 4 bases and 3 bases, with 15 bases remaining between them. From germline, CDR1 is MGHRA and CDR2 YSYEKL. The CDR3 covers 15 residues. CDR3 region: CASSPGSGWDTEAFF. The CDR3 DNA follows: TGCGCCAGCAGCCCCGGTTCAGGGTGGGACACTGAAGCTTTCTTT.

The CDR3 is CASSYSGSRTDTQYF. The CDR3 DNA is TGTGCCAGCAGTTACAGCGGGAGTAGGACAGATACGCAGTATTTT. The V gene is TRBV9, the J gene TRBJ2-3; 8 bases line up with TRBD2. CDR3 size: 15 residues. After removal of 5 bases from V and 3 bases from J, the junction contained 8 bases not matched to a gene. Germline CDR1 SGDLS, CDR2 YYNGEE.

This rearrangement joins TRBV18 to TRBJ2-7; 9 bases are shared with TRBD1. V trimming: 2 bases; J trimming: 1 base; junction bases outside the gene matches: 6. The CDR3 is 16 residues long. Germline lookup yields CDR1 KGHSH and CDR2 LQKENI. The CDR3 region has the DNA TGTGCCAGCTCACCAACCGGGACAGGGATATCCTACGAGCAGTACTTC. Amino acid sequence: CASSPTGTGISYEQYF.

The genes are TRBV19 and TRBJ1-2, with 7 bases lining up with TRBD1. Germline V gene sequence: CDR1 LNHDA, CDR2 SQIVND (reference sequence). The CDR3 has 16 amino acids. J was trimmed by 7 bases and V by 3 bases; bases with no gene match: 14. CDR3 bases: TGTGCCAGTAGTATTTTGGACATCAGGGGGAATTCTGGCTACACCTTC. Encoded protein: CASSILDIRGNSGYTF.

The chain is built from TRBV14 and TRBJ2-5, with 11 positions matching TRBD2. This CDR3 is 16 amino acids long. V shed 1 base, J shed 4 bases, and the junction held 5 bases outside the gene matches. Germline-derived CDR1 and CDR2 are SGHDN and FVKESK. The DNA for the CDR3 is TGTGCCAGCAGCCAAGCTCCGGGGACTAGCGGAGAGACCCAGTACTTC. It codes for CASSQAPGTSGETQYF.

The chain has TRBV7-3 and TRBJ2-1; 11 bases map to TRBD1. V gave up 6 bases and J gave up 8 bases; unmatched junction bases: 9. The CDR3 has 15 residues. Germline V gene sequence: CDR1 SGHTA, CDR2 FQGTGA. The CDR3 sequence is CASSRDRGWGDEQFF. DNA for the CDR3: TGTGCCAGCAGTCGGGACAGGGGGTGGGGTGATGAGCAGTTCTTC.

The rearrangement links TRBV4-1 to TRBJ2-6; 9 bases fit TRBD1. The trim removed 3 bases at V and 4 bases at J, leaving 10 bases unmatched. Germline V gene sequence: CDR1 MGHRA, CDR2 YSYEKL. This CDR3 region has 18 residues. The CDR3 DNA follows: TGCGCCAGCAGCCACTCCCCCGGGACAGGGTTCGGGGCCAACGTCCTGACTTTC. This translates into CASSHSPGTGFGANVLTF.

The chain carries TRBV11-3 and TRBJ2-2; TRBD1 aligns across 7 bases. The CDR3 is made up of 17 amino acids. CDR1 and CDR2 (germline): SGHNT, YENEEA. Trimming cost V 2 bases and J 4 bases; bases outside gene matches: 10. The CDR3 sequence is CASSLSDRALSTGELFF. CDR3 in DNA: TGTGCCAGCAGCTTAAGCGACAGGGCGTTGAGCACCGGGGAGCTGTTTTTT.

The rearrangement uses TRBV10-3 and TRBJ1-4; TRBD1 matches 9 bases. V lost 4 bases to trimming and J lost 4 bases; unmatched junction nucleotides: 4. The CDR3 covers 15 residues. CDR1 is ENHRY, CDR2 SYGVKD, per germline. As DNA, the CDR3 is TGTGCCATCAGTGGGGGGACAGGGATTAATGAAAAACTGTTTTTT. Its protein is CAISGGTGINEKLFF.